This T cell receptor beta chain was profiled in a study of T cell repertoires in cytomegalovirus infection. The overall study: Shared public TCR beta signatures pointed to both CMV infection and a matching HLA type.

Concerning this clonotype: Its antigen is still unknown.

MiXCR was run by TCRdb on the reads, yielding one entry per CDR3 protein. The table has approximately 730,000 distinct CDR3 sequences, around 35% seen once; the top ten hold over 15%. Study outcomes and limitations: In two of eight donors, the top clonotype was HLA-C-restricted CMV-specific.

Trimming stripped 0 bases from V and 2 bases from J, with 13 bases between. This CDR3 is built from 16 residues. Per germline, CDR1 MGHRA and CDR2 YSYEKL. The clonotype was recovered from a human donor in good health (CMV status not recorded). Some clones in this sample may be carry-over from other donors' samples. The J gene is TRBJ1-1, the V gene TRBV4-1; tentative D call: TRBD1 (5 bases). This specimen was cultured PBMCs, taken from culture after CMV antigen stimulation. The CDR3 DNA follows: TGCGCCAGCAGCCAAGATGGGGCCAGATTAAACACTGAAGCTTTCTTT. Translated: CASSQDGARLNTEAFF.